Detailed here is one T cell receptor beta chain. The CDR3 contains 17 residues. Trimming at V came to 8 bases and at J to 4 bases, leaving 15 bases not matched to a gene. Germline CDR1 MNHEY, CDR2 SMNVEV (reference sequence). These data belong to a study of T cell responses to AZD1222 COVID-19 vaccine. Profiled with immunoSEQ multiplex PCR; TCRdb holds only in-frame clones, not every one. The sample carries around 150,000 clones, about 92% recorded once. The receptor comes from an adult who received the AZD1222 COVID-19 vaccine. Source: peripheral blood, taken 28 days after the second AZD1222 dose. The rearrangement uses TRBV27 and TRBJ1-2, with 11 positions matching TRBD1. CDR3 sequence (DNA): TGTGCCAGCTTTTGGTCCGGGACAGGGGGAACGATCTATGGCTACACCTTC. It yields the protein CASFWSGTGGTIYGYTF.